This T cell receptor beta chain was found in a study of blood T cells in healthy people across ages. Study outcomes and limitations: Older age coincided with a roughly linear decline in TCR beta diversity per million T cells.

Regarding this clonotype: Its matching antigen is unknown.

Primers used in a second PCR of about 6 to 11 cycles were a sample-barcoded 5' primer and a J-beta primer mix. In TCRdb, the 5' RACE reads were re-called with MiXCR into one record per CDR3 protein. The table includes about 1.6 million distinct CDR3 sequences, roughly 32% detected once. Donors gave around 10 milliliters of peripheral blood apiece. Trimming pared 3 bases from V and 2 bases from J, leaving 10 bases between. The CDR3 loop spans 13 amino acids. Germline V gene data show CDR1 as SQVTM and CDR2 as ANQGSEA. The sequence was collected from a woman younger than 45 in good health. The V call is TRBV29-1, the J call TRBJ1-2, with D tentatively TRBD1 (6 bases). Material: blood. The CDR3 bases are TGCAGCGTTGAGGCTCAGGGGAACTATGGCTACACCTTC. Translated: CSVEAQGNYGYTF. The full variable domain, rest sourced from reference TRBV29-1 and TRBJ1-2, is SAVISQKPSRDICQRGTSLTIQCQVDSQVTMMFWYRQQPGQSLTLIATANQGSEATYESGFVIDKFPISRPNLTFSTLTVSNMSPEDSSIYLCSVEAQGNYGYTFGSGTRLTVV.